The 14 T cell receptor beta chains reported below all come from one sample, sequenced in a study of siplizumab effects on memory and regulatory T cells. No antigen is known for these receptors. The method was immunoSEQ multiplex PCR; TCRdb's version includes in-frame clones alone and lacks a portion of them. Of about 470 clones detected, roughly 67% appear once; the ten largest clones hold about 8%. Mixed lymphocyte reaction cells underwent about six days of coculture at 37°C. The sequenced sample consisted of CFSE-low (dividing) CD4+ T cells sorted from an allogeneic mixed lymphocyte reaction. The origin of the receptors is a human donor in good health; the cells came from an allogeneic mixed lymphocyte reaction.

This chain uses TRBV5-1 with TRBJ1-2; the D gene is possibly TRBD1 (6 bases). Trimming took 0 bases from V and 4 from J, leaving 10 bases between them. This CDR3 has 14 amino acids. CDR1 and CDR2 from the germline V gene are SGHRS and YFSETQ. The CDR3 region has the DNA TGCGCCAGCAGCTTGGGCACAGGGAGCTATGGCTACACCTTC. Translated: CASSLGTGSYGYTF. Drawing the rest from reference TRBV5-1 and TRBJ1-2, the complete variable domain is KAGVTQTPRYLIKTRGQQVTLSCSPISGHRSVSWYQQTPGQGLQFLFEYFSETQRNKGNFPGRFSGRQFSNSRSEMNVSTLELGDSALYLCASSLGTGSYGYTFGSGTRLTVV.

The CDR3 DNA reads TGTGCCAGCTCACCCAACAGGGACACCGGGGAGCTGTTTTTT. Amino acid sequence: CASSPNRDTGELFF. J is TRBJ2-2 and V is TRBV18; possible D gene TRBD1, 6 bases. Germline V gene lookup returns CDR1 KGHSH and CDR2 LQKENI. V lost 3 bases and J lost 3, with 8 bases in between. CDR3 length equals 14 residues.

This clone came up a few times. The chain has TRBV5-6 and TRBJ1-4, with 7 bases that match TRBD1. The CDR3 sequence is 14 residues long. V lost 4 bases and J lost 7; bases outside the gene matches: 7. Germline V lookup: CDR1 SGHDT, CDR2 YYEEEE. The CDR3 coding sequence is TGTGCCAGCAGCCGGGGACAGAGCGGTGAAAAACTGTTTTTT. The encoded protein is CASSRGQSGEKLFF. The variable domain in full, completed from reference TRBV5-6 and TRBJ1-4, reads DAGVTQSPTHLIKTRGQQVTLRCSPKSGHDTVSWYQQALGQGPQFIFQYYEEEERQRGNFPDRFSGHQFPNYSSELNVNALLLGDSALYLCASSRGQSGEKLFFGSGTQLSVL.

The J gene is TRBJ2-5, the V gene TRBV5-1; D gene ambiguous. The CDR3 is 13 amino acids. The V gene lost 4 bases and the J gene lost 5 bases, with 12 bases spanning the gap. Germline V gene sequence: CDR1 SGHRS, CDR2 YFSETQ. CDR3 bases: TGCGCCAGCAGCCAGCAGGTAGGGGAGACCCAGTACTTC. This gives the protein CASSQQVGETQYF.

The CDR3 DNA reads as TGTGCCAGCTCACGACAGGGGGTATATGAGCAGTACTTC. Amino acids: CASSRQGVYEQYF. This chain links TRBV18 with TRBJ2-7; 9 bases align to TRBD1. Unmatched junction bases numbered 5, after V lost 4 bases and J lost 7 bases. The CDR3 is 13 residues long. Germline assignment: CDR1 KGHSH and CDR2 LQKENI.

This clone was seen only once. This chain joins TRBV10-3 and TRBJ2-2, with unresolved D. The CDR3 runs 17 residues. V lost 0 bases and J lost 1, with 12 bases in between. The germline CDR1 and CDR2 sequences are ENHRY and SYGVKD. The CDR3: CAISESRGDWNTGELFF. The CDR3, as DNA: TGTGCCATCAGTGAGTCGCGAGGAGACTGGAACACCGGGGAGCTGTTTTTT.

The chain is built from TRBV4-1 and TRBJ2-2, with 11 bases matching TRBD2. This CDR3 has 18 residues. The V gene's germline CDR1 is MGHRA and CDR2 YSYEKL. The V and J ends lost 0 bases and 1 base, in that order; junction bases with no gene match: 4. CDR3 sequence: CASSQDPLAGVNTGELFF. CDR3 in DNA: TGCGCCAGCAGCCAAGATCCACTAGCGGGAGTGAACACCGGGGAGCTGTTTTTT.

In its sample, this clone was seen once. The V gene is TRBV5-6, the J gene TRBJ2-4; a weak D match, TRBD1 (6 bases). From germline, CDR1 is SGHDT and CDR2 YYEEEE. V gave up 4 bases and J gave up 1 base, with 9 bases separating them. CDR3 size: 14 residues. CDR3 in DNA: TGTGCCAGCAGCCTTCAGGGGGCCAAAAACATTCAGTACTTC. Translation: CASSLQGAKNIQYF.

This chain links TRBV21-1 with TRBJ2-7; the D segment call TRBD2 is taken from the table without a DNA check. TRBV21-1 corresponds to a pseudogene. The CDR3 has 13 amino acids. The CDR3: CASSKLLVYEQYF. CDR3 nucleotides: TGTGCCAGCAGCAAACTATTAGTCTACGAGCAGTACTTC.

The chain uses TRBV6-6 and TRBJ2-7; no reliable D call. This CDR3 contains 14 residues. Germline assignment: CDR1 MNHNY and CDR2 SVGAGI (reference sequence). The V gene lost 7 bases and the J gene lost 5 bases, with 18 bases spanning the gap. CDR3 nucleotides: TGTGCCAGCAACCTCGGGCTAGTAGGCAACGAGCAGTACTTC. Amino acids: CASNLGLVGNEQYF.

This rearrangement joins TRBV29-1 to TRBJ2-7, with a tentative D call TRBD1 (5 bases). Germline V gives CDR1 SQVTM, CDR2 ANQGSEA. Trimming removed 6 bases from V and 2 bases from J, with 17 bases in between. The CDR3 runs 14 residues. The CDR3 nucleotides read TGCAGCGTATCCGTGTTAGGGGCCACCTACGAGCAGTACTTC. It is translated as CSVSVLGATYEQYF.

This clone has more than one count but fewer than ten. The CDR3 bases are TGCAGTGCTCCCGTCGCTGAAGCTTTCTTT. This sequence encodes CSAPVAEAFF. J is TRBJ1-1 and V is TRBV20-1; D ambiguous. The germline V and J ends were trimmed by 5 bases and 6 bases, with 7 bases remaining between them. The germline V gene has CDR1 DFQATT and CDR2 SNEGSKA (reference sequence). This CDR3 has 10 amino acids.

The chain recombines TRBV25-1 with TRBJ1-2; no clear D. This CDR3 comprises 13 residues. The germline V and J ends were trimmed by 3 bases and 3 bases, with 8 bases remaining between them. Germline CDR1 MGHDK, CDR2 SYGVNS. The CDR3 nucleotides read TGTGCCAGCAGTGAGAAGAGTGACTATGGCTACACCTTC. The encoded protein is CASSEKSDYGYTF.

The DNA for the CDR3 is TGTGCCAGCTCACCACGTGAGACCCAGTACTTC. It translates to CASSPRETQYF. This chain connects TRBV18 to TRBJ2-5; D gene unclear. Germline lookup yields CDR1 KGHSH and CDR2 LQKENI. The CDR3 has 11 residues. V was cut by 1 base and J by 5 bases, with 2 bases left in between.